This T cell receptor beta chain was identified during a study of blood T cell repertoires in COVID-19. The CDR3 spans 16 residues. The V segment lost 0 bases and the J segment 0 bases; nucleotides outside the gene matches: 2. Germline loops: CDR1 SGHRS, CDR2 YFSETQ. Original handling: Estimation of nucleated cell counts was performed using reference gene primer amplification. The data were produced by immunoSEQ multiplex PCR, yet TCRdb's version contains in-frame clones alone and is incomplete. V, J and clone size derive from that table, while D and trimming were established from the DNA sequence. The sample includes 70,000 to 95,000 clones, around 85% of them seen just once.

Sequencing used peripheral blood. The V gene is TRBV5-1, the J gene TRBJ2-1; 8 bases map to TRBD1. The TCR sequence derives from a woman aged 70 to 79 with active or convalescent COVID-19. The chain's CDR3 is CASSLAGTGSYNEQFF. The CDR3 DNA follows: TGCGCCAGCAGCTTGGCCGGGACAGGCTCCTACAATGAGCAGTTCTTC.